This TCR beta chain was sequenced for a study of blood T cell repertoires in COVID-19. V shed 5 bases and J shed 2 bases, with 9 bases lying between them. CDR1 and CDR2 (germline): SNHLY, FYNNEI. The CDR3 consists of 13 residues. The age range of participants was 18 to 89 years, with residence in roughly 25 US areas. In assigning cohorts, the study relied on participant-reported clinical history. Per the original methods: For nucleated cells, counts were estimated from reference gene primer amplification. Using immunoSEQ multiplex PCR, the repertoire was profiled, and TCRdb retains in-frame clones only, with some absent. That table supplies the V and J calls and clone size; D and trimming were determined from the DNA. The table has roughly 200,000 clones, about 87% seen once.

The gene calls are TRBV2 and TRBJ2-5; D gene unclear. This clonotype originated in a man aged 25 to 40 who had recovered from COVID-19. Sequencing was performed on PBMCs or T cells enriched from blood (not recorded which). The CDR3 protein is CASSPVSQETQYF. CDR3 DNA sequence: TGTGCCAGCAGTCCTGTCAGTCAAGAGACCCAGTACTTC.